This T cell receptor beta chain originates from a study of shared clonotypes between healthy human individuals. The study drew its donors from healthy HIV-negative adults without recent acute infections or vaccinations. Those who donated, Caucasian adults without exception, all lived in Nashville, Tennessee. Broader study findings: Owing to a small donor count, the genetic and exposure-history diversity represented was limited.

Comment on this clone: What it recognizes is unknown.

Every immunoSEQ plate was one replicate of a subset's evenly spread DNA. Assay used: immunoSEQ multiplex PCR; TCRdb lists only in-frame clones, some missing. Of about 480,000 clones in the sample, over 60% were seen once. The receptor was derived from a woman between 40 and 50 years old in good health. Some clones in this sample may be carry-over from other donors' samples. Sequenced material: PBMCs.

The CDR3 loop is CASSFAGSSGETQYF. CDR3 in DNA: TGTGCCAGCAGCTTTGCCGGGAGTTCGGGAGAGACCCAGTACTTC. V gene TRBV5-5 combines with J gene TRBJ2-5, with D tentatively TRBD2 (6 bases). V dropped 2 bases and J dropped 4 bases, with 15 bases sitting between them. CDR1 and CDR2 (germline): SGHKS, YYEKEE (reference sequence). CDR3 size: 15 residues. Filled out from reference TRBV5-5 and TRBJ2-5, the complete variable domain reads DAGVTQSPTHLIKTRGQQVTLRCSPISGHKSVSWYQQVLGQGPQFIFQYYEKEERGRGNFPDRFSARQFPNYSSELNVNALLLGDSALYLCASSFAGSSGETQYFGPGTRLLVL.